One and the same sample provided the 16 T cell receptor beta chains below, sequenced in a study of blood T cells in healthy people across ages. With a J-beta primer mix and a sample-barcoded 5' primer, a second PCR ran roughly 6 to 12 cycles. TCRdb reanalysed the 5' RACE reads using MiXCR and keeps one entry per CDR3 protein. The table records 650,000 to 1,000,000 distinct CDR3 sequences, 35% to 40% of them present only once. Sequences were obtained from blood. Source of these receptors: a man aged 18 to 35 in good health.

CDR3 amino acids: CASSQGGISYEQYF. The CDR3 region has the DNA TGTGCCAGCAGTCAGGGGGGGATATCCTACGAGCAGTACTTC. This chain uses TRBV12-3 or TRBV12-4 with TRBJ2-7; D possibly matches TRBD1 or TRBD2 (7 bases each). V gave up 5 bases and J gave up 1 base, with 12 bases separating them. The CDR3 extends over 14 amino acids.

The CDR3 spells CASSGPWTGSSYEQYF. CDR3 DNA: TGTGCCAGCAGCGGTCCCTGGACGGGATCAAGTTACGAGCAGTACTTC. The chain joins TRBV2 to TRBJ2-7; possible D gene TRBD2, 5 bases. Germline CDR1 is SNHLY and CDR2 is FYNNEI. V was trimmed by 6 bases and J by 4 bases, leaving 22 bases between them. The CDR3 has 16 residues. Based on the CDR3 plus reference TRBV2 and TRBJ2-7, the full variable domain is EPEVTQTPSHQVTQMGQEVILRCVPISNHLYFYWYRQILGQKVEFLVSFYNNEISEKSEIFDDQFSVERPDGSNFTLKIRSTKLEDSAMYFCASSGPWTGSSYEQYFGPGTRLTVT.

This clonotype was counted ten times or more. The chain joins TRBV6-1 to TRBJ2-1; possible D gene TRBD1, 7 bases. Per germline, CDR1 MNHNS and CDR2 SASEGT. This CDR3 has 14 amino acids. Trimming cost V 5 bases and J 2 bases, with 10 bases left between them. The CDR3 is CASSPRGAYNEQFF. CDR3 nucleotides: TGTGCCAGCAGTCCCAGGGGGGCCTACAATGAGCAGTTCTTC.

This clonotype was counted between two and nine times. CDR3 residues: CASSQDSWQGEGYTF. CDR3 nucleotide sequence: TGCGCCAGCAGCCAAGATTCGTGGCAGGGGGAGGGCTACACCTTC. The chain links TRBV4-3 to TRBJ1-2, with 7 bases identical to TRBD1. V trimming: 0 bases; J trimming: 8 bases; junction bases outside the gene matches: 9. Per germline, CDR1 LGHNA and CDR2 YSLEER. This CDR3 region has 15 residues.

This clonotype was seen a few times. The CDR3 DNA is TGTGCCAGCAGCTTAATTACGTGGGGACAGGGAAACTACGAGCAGTACTTC. Its translation: CASSLITWGQGNYEQYF. The chain links TRBV7-3 to TRBJ2-7; 9 bases fit TRBD1. CDR1 is SGHTA and CDR2 is FQGTGA in the germline V gene. This CDR3 comprises 17 residues. Germline trimming cut 1 base from V and 3 bases from J; bases unmatched to any gene: 10.

The genes are TRBV12-3 or TRBV12-4 and TRBJ2-7; D remains ambiguous. V lost 4 bases and J lost 0, with 16 bases in between. This CDR3 comprises 16 residues. The CDR3 nucleotides are TGTGCCAGCAGTTCGAATATCAGGTACCTCTCCTACGAGCAGTACTTC. Its translation: CASSSNIRYLSYEQYF.

This sequence joins TRBV2 and TRBJ2-7; D not resolved. The germline V and J ends were trimmed by 5 bases and 1 base, with 15 bases remaining between them. This CDR3 has 15 residues. CDR1 and CDR2 from the germline V gene are SNHLY and FYNNEI. CDR3 coding DNA: TGTGCCAGCAGTAACTACATCGCCAGTTCCTACGAGCAGTACTTC. Residues: CASSNYIASSYEQYF.

This clonotype appeared a few times. The chain uses TRBV28 and TRBJ2-7; 9 nucleotides line up with TRBD1. In germline, CDR1 is MDHEN, CDR2 SYDVKM. V lost 6 bases and J lost 7; bases outside the gene matches: 13. The CDR3 has 15 residues. CDR3: CASRKTGGGRDEQYF. The CDR3 nucleotides are TGTGCCAGCAGGAAGACAGGGGGGGGTAGAGATGAGCAGTACTTC.

The chain is built from TRBV7-9 and TRBJ2-7; 9 bases agree with TRBD1. This CDR3 is built from 16 residues. With V trimmed by 7 bases and J by 3 bases, 13 bases remained unmatched. The germline V gene has CDR1 SEHNR and CDR2 FQNEAQ (reference sequence). Written as DNA, the CDR3 is TGTGCCAGCAACTTTTCGCCGGGACAGGGACTCTACGAGCAGTACTTC. As protein: CASNFSPGQGLYEQYF.

A few counts support this clonotype. V usage is TRBV6-1 and J usage is TRBJ2-3; D remains ambiguous. The CDR3 loop spans 11 amino acids. V lost 3 bases, J lost 14 bases, and 12 bases lay in between. Germline-derived CDR1 and CDR2 are MNHNS and SASEGT. The CDR3 DNA sequence: TGTGCCAGCAGTGACCCCGACAACCCGTATTTT. This encodes CASSDPDNPYF.

This clonotype came up once. The chain couples TRBV27 to TRBJ2-7; D possibly corresponds to TRBD2 (7 bases). V lost 11 bases, J lost 7 bases, and 27 bases lay in between. The germline CDR1 and CDR2 sequences are MNHEY and SMNVEV (reference sequence). This CDR3 has 15 residues. Here the CDR3 DNA reads TGTGCCTCCGCTGGACGGGGGGCCGCCTACAATGAGCAGTACTTC. It is translated as CASAGRGAAYNEQYF.

This clonotype was seen more than once but under ten times. V is TRBV5-5 and J is TRBJ2-1; D is perhaps TRBD1 (5 bases). CDR3 length equals 16 residues. Germline assignment: CDR1 SGHKS and CDR2 YYEKEE (reference sequence). Trimming pared 0 bases from V and 2 bases from J, leaving 12 bases between. The CDR3 is CASSLAHRPTYNEQFF. CDR3 nucleotide sequence: TGTGCCAGCAGCTTGGCCCACAGGCCTACCTACAATGAGCAGTTCTTC.

This chain connects TRBV10-3 to TRBJ1-1; D ambiguous. CDR1 and CDR2 from the germline V gene are ENHRY and SYGVKD. There are 14 residues in the CDR3. Trimming removed 5 bases at V and 4 bases at J, with 14 bases between. Here the CDR3 DNA reads TGTGCCATCAGTACCACTGGGCGGGCCACTGAAGCTTTCTTT. This gives the protein CAISTTGRATEAFF.

This clonotype was detected many times. This rearrangement joins TRBV7-2 to TRBJ1-5; no definite D call. CDR1 and CDR2 from the germline V gene are SGHTA and FQGNSA. This CDR3 has 14 residues. V was clipped by 5 bases and J by 5 bases, with 13 bases between them. The CDR3 spells CASSPTSHDQPQHF. The DNA of the CDR3 is TGTGCCAGCAGCCCGACAAGTCACGATCAGCCCCAGCATTTT.

This clonotype was detected only a few times. The chain joins TRBV6-2 or TRBV6-3 to TRBJ1-5; 8 bases are a match to TRBD1. V shed 6 bases, J shed 0 bases, and the junction held 7 bases outside the gene matches. This CDR3 is built from 16 residues. Germline CDR1 reads MNHEY; CDR2 reads SVGEGT. The DNA for the CDR3 is TGTGCCAGCAGGCGAGGGACAGGCCATAGCAATCAGCCCCAGCATTTT. Residues: CASRRGTGHSNQPQHF.

In this sample, this clonotype turned up many times. This chain joins TRBV4-3 and TRBJ2-1, with a weak D call TRBD2 (5 bases). Judging by the DNA end, TRBJ2-7 fits better; the J call may be wrong. There are 16 residues in the CDR3. CDR1 and CDR2 (germline): LGHNA, YSLEER. In nucleotides, the CDR3 is TGCGCCAGCAGCCAAGATCTACTAGAACGCTACAATGAGCAGTACTTC. Encoded protein: CASSQDLLERYNEQYF.